This T cell receptor (beta chain) originates from a study of a mutant IDH1 vaccine in newly diagnosed glioma. Whole-study context: In some groups vaccination began 4-6 weeks post-radiotherapy; others received it with temozolomide. Scheduled at week 35, visit V12 preceded visit V13, held at week 47. Points from the study as a whole: Variations in leading peripheral T cell clonotypes appeared to have no connection with pseudoprogression.

Germline lookup yields CDR1 SEHNR and CDR2 FQNEAQ (reference sequence). Losses at the gene ends were 2 bases for V and 0 bases for J; bases not matched to a gene: 5. This CDR3 contains 16 residues. Clones were read by immunoSEQ multiplex PCR, and TCRdb kept only the in-frame ones, dropping some. The repertoire holds some 42,000 clones, with 65% to 90% as singletons. Details on this clone: What it recognizes is unknown.

Noted time point: week 35, safety follow-up. Topical imiquimod accompanied each vaccine dose, which consisted of 300 ug of mutant IDH1 20-mer peptide. The V call is TRBV7-9, the J call TRBJ1-1; 8 positions agree with TRBD1. The sequence came from a woman in her forties or fifties with glioma. This sample comprised PBMCs, obtained from a glioma patient whose treatment included an IDH1 peptide vaccine. CDR3 sequence reads: CASSLRGQGMNTEAFF. The CDR3 nucleotides are TGTGCCAGCAGCTTACGCGGACAGGGCATGAACACTGAAGCTTTCTTT.